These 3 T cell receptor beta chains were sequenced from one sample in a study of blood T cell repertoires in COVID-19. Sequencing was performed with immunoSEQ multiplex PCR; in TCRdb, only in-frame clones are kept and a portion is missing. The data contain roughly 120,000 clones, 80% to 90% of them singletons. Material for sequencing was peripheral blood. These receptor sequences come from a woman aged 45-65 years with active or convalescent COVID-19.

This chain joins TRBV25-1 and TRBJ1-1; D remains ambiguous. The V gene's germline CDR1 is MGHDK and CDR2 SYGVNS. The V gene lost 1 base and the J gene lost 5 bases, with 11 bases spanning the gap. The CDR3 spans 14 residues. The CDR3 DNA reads TGTGCCAGCAGTGAATTTAATATCGGGACTGAAGCTTTCTTT. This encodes CASSEFNIGTEAFF.

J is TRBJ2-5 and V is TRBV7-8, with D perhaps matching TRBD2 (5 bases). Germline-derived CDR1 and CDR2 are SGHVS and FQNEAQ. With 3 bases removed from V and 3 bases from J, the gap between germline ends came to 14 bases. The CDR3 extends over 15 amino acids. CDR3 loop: CASSFTQRGKETQYF. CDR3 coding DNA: TGTGCCAGCAGCTTCACCCAACGGGGAAAAGAGACCCAGTACTTC.

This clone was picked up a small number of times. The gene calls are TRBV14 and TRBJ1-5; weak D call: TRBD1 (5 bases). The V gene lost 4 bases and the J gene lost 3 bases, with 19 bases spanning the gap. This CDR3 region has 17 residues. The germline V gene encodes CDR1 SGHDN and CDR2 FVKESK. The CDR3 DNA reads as TGTGCCAGCAGCCCTACTCTAAGGGGAGGGAACAATCAGCCCCAGCATTTT. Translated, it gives CASSPTLRGGNNQPQHF.